The rows below give T cell receptor beta chains drawn from one sample of a study of shared clonotypes between healthy human individuals. Profiled with immunoSEQ multiplex PCR; TCRdb holds only in-frame clones, not every one. The data show about 2.3 million clones, under 95% seen once. The sample consisted of naive CD4+ T cells from PBMCs. These receptors came from a young man in good health. Some clones in this sample may be carry-over from other donors' samples. Each CDR3 is given with its conserved first and last residue. The D gene is left open where the match is weak.

v_gene: TRBV9; d_gene: TRBD2; j_gene: TRBJ2-3; CDR3nt: TGTGCCAGCAGCGTCCTAGCGGGAGGGCCCAGTACGCAGTATTTT; CDR3aa: CASSVLAGGPSTQYF
v_gene: TRBV6-1; d_gene: TRBD1; j_gene: TRBJ1-2; CDR3nt: TGTGCCAGTGCACAGGGGAACTATGGCTACACCTTC; CDR3aa: CASAQGNYGYTF
v_gene: TRBV4-1; d_gene: NA; j_gene: TRBJ1-2; CDR3nt: TGCGCCAGCAGCCACCCTGTGTCAGGGGCCTATGGCTACACCTTC; CDR3aa: CASSHPVSGAYGYTF
v_gene: TRBV5-1; d_gene: NA; j_gene: TRBJ2-7; CDR3nt: TGCGCCAGCAGCTTACTTCAGGGGCCCTACGAGCAGTACTTC; CDR3aa: CASSLLQGPYEQYF
v_gene: TRBV21-1; d_gene: NA; j_gene: TRBJ2-7; CDR3nt: TGTGCCAGCAGCAAAGCCCAGGGGGCAGGCCACGAGCAGTACTTC; CDR3aa: CASSKAQGAGHEQYF
v_gene: TRBV7-2; d_gene: NA; j_gene: TRBJ2-1; CDR3nt: TGTGCCAGCAGCCCGCGACCACAATCCCACAATGAGCAGTTCTTC; CDR3aa: CASSPRPQSHNEQFF
v_gene: TRBV12-5; d_gene: TRBD1; j_gene: TRBJ2-7; CDR3nt: TGTGCTAGTGGTATTCCGGGACAGGGGATTCACGAGCAGTACTTC; CDR3aa: CASGIPGQGIHEQYF
v_gene: TRBV29-1; d_gene: TRBD2; j_gene: TRBJ2-1; CDR3nt: TGCAGCGTGCTGACTAGCGGAACCTACAATGAGCAGTTCTTC; CDR3aa: CSVLTSGTYNEQFF
v_gene: TRBV28; d_gene: NA; j_gene: TRBJ2-7; CDR3nt: TGTGCCAGCAGTCCTCGACAGAATTACGAGCAGTACTTC; CDR3aa: CASSPRQNYEQYF
v_gene: TRBV2; d_gene: TRBD2; j_gene: TRBJ2-7; CDR3nt: TGTGCCAGCGGACTAGCGAACGGACTATCCTACGAGCAGTACTTC; CDR3aa: CASGLANGLSYEQYF
v_gene: TRBV2; d_gene: TRBD2; j_gene: TRBJ2-5; CDR3nt: TGTGCCAGCAGTGAGTTTTTTTCGGGGACTAGCGGTTCCCCCCAGTACTTC; CDR3aa: CASSEFFSGTSGSPQYF
v_gene: TRBV2; d_gene: NA; j_gene: TRBJ2-2; CDR3nt: TGTGCCAGCGGGACTCCCGCGAACACCGGGGAGCTGTTTTTT; CDR3aa: CASGTPANTGELFF